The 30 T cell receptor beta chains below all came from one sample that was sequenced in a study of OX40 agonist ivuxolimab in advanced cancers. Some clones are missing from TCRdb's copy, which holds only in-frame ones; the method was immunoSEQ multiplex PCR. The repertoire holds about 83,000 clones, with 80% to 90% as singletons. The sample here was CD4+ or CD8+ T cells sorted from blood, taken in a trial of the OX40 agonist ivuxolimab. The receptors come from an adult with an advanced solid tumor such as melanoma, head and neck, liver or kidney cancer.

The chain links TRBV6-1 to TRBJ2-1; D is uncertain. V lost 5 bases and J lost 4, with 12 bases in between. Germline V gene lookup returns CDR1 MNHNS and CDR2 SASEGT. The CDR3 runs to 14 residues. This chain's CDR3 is CASSFSGRYNEQFF. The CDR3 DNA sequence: TGTGCCAGCAGTTTTTCTGGGCGGTACAATGAGCAGTTCTTC.

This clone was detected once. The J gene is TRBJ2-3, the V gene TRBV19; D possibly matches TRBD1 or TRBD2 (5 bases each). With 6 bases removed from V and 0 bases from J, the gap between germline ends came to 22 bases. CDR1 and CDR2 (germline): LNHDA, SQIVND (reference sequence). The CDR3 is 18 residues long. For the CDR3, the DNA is TGTGCCAGTAGCCTAATACCCGGGACGAAAGAGAGCACAGATACGCAGTATTTT. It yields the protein CASSLIPGTKESTDTQYF.

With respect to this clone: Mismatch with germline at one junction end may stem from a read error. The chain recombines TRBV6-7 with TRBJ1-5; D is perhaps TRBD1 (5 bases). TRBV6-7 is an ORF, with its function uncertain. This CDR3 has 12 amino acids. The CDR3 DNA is TGTGCCAGCAGTTACCCGACGGGGCCCCCGGGCTTT. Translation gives CASSYPTGPPGF.

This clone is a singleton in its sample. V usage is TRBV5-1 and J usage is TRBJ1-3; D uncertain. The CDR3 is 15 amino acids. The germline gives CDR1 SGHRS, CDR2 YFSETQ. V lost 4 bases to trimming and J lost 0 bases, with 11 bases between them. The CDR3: CASSREVSSGNTIYF. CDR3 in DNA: TGCGCCAGCAGCCGCGAGGTCAGCTCTGGAAACACCATATATTTT.

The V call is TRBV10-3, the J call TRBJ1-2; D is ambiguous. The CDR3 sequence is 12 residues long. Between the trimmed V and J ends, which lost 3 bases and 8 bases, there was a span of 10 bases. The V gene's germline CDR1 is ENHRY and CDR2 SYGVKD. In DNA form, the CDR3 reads TGTGCCATCAGTGACCCGGGCGGGGGCTACACCTTC. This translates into CAISDPGGGYTF.

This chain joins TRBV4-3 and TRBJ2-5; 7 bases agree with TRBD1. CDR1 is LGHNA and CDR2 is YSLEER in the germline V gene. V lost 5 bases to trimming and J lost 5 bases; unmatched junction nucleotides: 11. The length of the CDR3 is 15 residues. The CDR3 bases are TGCGCCAGCAGCTCCATCCGGGGCAGGGGGGAGACCCAGTACTTC. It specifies CASSSIRGRGETQYF.

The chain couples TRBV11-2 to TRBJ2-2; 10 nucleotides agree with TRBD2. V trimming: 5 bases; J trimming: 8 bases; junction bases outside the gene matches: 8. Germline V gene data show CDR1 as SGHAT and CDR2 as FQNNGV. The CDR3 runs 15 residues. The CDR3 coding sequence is TGTGCCAGCAGCAAATTAGCGGGGGGTGATGGGGAGCTGTTTTTT. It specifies CASSKLAGGDGELFF.

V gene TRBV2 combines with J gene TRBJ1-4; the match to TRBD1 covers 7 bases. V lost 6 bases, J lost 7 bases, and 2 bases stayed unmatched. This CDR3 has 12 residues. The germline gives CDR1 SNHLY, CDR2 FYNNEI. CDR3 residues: CASRYRGEKLFF. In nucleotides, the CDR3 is TGTGCCAGCAGATACAGGGGTGAAAAACTGTTTTTT.

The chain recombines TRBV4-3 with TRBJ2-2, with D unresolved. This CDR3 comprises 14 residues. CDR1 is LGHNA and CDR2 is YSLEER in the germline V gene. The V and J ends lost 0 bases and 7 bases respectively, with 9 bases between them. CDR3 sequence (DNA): TGCGCCAGCAGCCAAGATTGGTCTGGCGGGGAGCTGTTTTTT. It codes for CASSQDWSGGELFF.

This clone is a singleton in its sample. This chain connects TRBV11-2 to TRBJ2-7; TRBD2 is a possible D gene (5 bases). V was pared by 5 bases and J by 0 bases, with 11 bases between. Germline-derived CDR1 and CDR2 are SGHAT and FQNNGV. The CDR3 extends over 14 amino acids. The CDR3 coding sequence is TGTGCCAGCAGCACACCGGGAAGCTCCTACGAGCAGTACTTC. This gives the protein CASSTPGSSYEQYF.

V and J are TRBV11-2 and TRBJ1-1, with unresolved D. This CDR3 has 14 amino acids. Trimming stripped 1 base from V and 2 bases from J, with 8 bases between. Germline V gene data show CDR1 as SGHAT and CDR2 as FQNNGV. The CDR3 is CASSLAQRNTEAFF. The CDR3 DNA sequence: TGTGCCAGCAGCTTAGCACAGCGTAACACTGAAGCTTTCTTT.

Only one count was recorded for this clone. The CDR3 loop reads CASIRTTSTDTQYF. CDR3 in DNA: TGTGCCAGCATCCGGACAACGAGCACAGATACGCAGTATTTT. This rearrangement joins TRBV6-1 to TRBJ2-3; possibly TRBD1 for D (5 bases). Trimming cost V 7 bases and J 0 bases, with 11 bases left between them. Germline V gene sequence: CDR1 MNHNS, CDR2 SASEGT. CDR3 length equals 14 residues.

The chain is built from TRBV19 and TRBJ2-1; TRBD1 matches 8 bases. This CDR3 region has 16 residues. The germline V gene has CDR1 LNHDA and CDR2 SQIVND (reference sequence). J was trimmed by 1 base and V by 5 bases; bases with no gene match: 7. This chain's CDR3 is CASSFRGRLSYNEQFF. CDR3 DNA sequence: TGTGCCAGTAGTTTCAGGGGGCGCTTATCCTACAATGAGCAGTTCTTC.

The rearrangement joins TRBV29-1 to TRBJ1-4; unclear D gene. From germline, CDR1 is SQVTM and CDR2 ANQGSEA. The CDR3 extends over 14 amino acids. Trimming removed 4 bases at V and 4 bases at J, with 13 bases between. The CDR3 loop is CSVAFGPSNEKLFF. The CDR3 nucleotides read TGCAGCGTTGCGTTTGGGCCCAGTAATGAAAAACTGTTTTTT.

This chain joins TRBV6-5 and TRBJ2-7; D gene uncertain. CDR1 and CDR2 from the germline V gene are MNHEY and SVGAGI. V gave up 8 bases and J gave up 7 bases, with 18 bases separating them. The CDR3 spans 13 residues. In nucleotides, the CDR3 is TGTGCCAGCTCGGAAGAAGGGAATGATGAGCAGTACTTC. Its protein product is CASSEEGNDEQYF.

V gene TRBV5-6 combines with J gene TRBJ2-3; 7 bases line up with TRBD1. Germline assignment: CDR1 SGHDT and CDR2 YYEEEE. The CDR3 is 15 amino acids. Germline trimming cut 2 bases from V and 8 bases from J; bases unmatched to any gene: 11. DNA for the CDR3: TGTGCCAGCAGCTTCCCGAGACAGGGATCCGGTACGCAGTATTTT. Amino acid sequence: CASSFPRQGSGTQYF.

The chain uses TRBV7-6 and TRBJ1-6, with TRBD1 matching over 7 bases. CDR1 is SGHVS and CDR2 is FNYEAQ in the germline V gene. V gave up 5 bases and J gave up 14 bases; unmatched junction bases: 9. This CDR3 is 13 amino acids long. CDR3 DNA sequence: TGTGCCAGCAGCCCCCGGGACAGTCGGTCCCTCCACTTT. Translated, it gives CASSPRDSRSLHF.

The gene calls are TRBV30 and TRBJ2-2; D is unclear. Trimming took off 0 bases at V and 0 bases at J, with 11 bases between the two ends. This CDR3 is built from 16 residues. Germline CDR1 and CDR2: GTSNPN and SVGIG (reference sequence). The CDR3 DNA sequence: TGTGCCTGGAGTGTAGTTAGCCCAGCGAACACCGGGGAGCTGTTTTTT. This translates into CAWSVVSPANTGELFF.

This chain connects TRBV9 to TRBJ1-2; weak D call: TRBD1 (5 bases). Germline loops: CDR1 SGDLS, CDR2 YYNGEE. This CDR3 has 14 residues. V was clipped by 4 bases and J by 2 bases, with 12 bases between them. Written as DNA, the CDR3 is TGTGCCAGCAGCCCCTCCGGGGGGAACTATGGCTACACCTTC. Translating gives CASSPSGGNYGYTF.

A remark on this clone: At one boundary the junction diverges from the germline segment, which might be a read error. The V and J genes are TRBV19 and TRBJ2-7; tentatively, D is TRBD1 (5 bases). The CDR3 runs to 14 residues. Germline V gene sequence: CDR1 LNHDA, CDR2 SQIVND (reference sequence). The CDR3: CASSIGTTSYEQYF. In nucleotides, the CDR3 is TGTGCCAGTAGTATAGGGACAACCTCCTATGAGCAGTACTTC.

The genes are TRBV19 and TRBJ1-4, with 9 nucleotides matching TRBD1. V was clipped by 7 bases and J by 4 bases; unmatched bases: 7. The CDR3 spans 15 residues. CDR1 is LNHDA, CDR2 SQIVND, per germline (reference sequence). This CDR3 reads CASKIRTGDNEKLFF. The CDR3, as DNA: TGTGCCAGTAAAATACGGACAGGGGATAATGAAAAACTGTTTTTT.

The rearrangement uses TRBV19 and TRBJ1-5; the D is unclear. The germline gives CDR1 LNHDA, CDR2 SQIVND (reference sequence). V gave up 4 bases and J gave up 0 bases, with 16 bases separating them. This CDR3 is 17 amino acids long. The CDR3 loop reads CASSKLPNSNSNQPQHF. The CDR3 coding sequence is TGTGCCAGTAGTAAATTACCTAACTCCAATAGCAATCAGCCCCAGCATTTT.

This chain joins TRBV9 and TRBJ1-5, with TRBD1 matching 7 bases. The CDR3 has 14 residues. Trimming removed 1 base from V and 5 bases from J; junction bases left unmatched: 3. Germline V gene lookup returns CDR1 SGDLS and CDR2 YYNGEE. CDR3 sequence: CASSVQGGDQPQHF. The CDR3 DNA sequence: TGTGCCAGCAGCGTACAGGGGGGCGATCAGCCCCAGCATTTT.

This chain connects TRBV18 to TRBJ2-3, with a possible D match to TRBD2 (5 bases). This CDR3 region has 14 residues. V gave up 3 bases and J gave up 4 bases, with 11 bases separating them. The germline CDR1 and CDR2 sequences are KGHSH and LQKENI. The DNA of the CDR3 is TGTGCCAGCTCACCGGCTGTCGGGGCAGATACGCAGTATTTT. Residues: CASSPAVGADTQYF.

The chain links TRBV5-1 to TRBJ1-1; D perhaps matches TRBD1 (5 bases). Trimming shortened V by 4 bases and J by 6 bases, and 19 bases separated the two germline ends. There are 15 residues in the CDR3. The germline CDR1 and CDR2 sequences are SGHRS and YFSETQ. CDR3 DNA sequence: TGCGCCAGCAGCGTATTACAGGTTAAGGGCGCTGAAGCTTTCTTT. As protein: CASSVLQVKGAEAFF.

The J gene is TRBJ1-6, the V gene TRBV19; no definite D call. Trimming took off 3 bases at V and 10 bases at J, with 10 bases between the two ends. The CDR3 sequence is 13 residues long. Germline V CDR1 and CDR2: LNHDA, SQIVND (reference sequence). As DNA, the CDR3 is TGTGCCAGTAGTATCGGTAGGAGCTCACCCCTCCACTTT. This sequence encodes CASSIGRSSPLHF.

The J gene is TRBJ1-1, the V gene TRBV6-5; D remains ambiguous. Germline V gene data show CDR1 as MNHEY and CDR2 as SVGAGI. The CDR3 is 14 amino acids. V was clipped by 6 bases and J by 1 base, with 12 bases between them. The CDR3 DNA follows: TGTGCCAGCAGCGAGAGATACAAGAACACTGAAGCTTTCTTT. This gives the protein CASSERYKNTEAFF.

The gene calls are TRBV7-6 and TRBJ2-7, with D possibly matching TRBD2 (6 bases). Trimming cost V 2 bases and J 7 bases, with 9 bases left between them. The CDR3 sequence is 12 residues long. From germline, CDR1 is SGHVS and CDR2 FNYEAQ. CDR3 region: CASSLPGVEQYF. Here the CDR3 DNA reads TGTGCCAGCAGCTTACCGGGGGTTGAGCAGTACTTC. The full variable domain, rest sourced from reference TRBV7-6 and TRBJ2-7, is GAGVSQSPRYKVTKRGQDVALRCDPISGHVSLYWYRQALGQGPEFLTYFNYEAQQDKSGLPNDRFSAERPEGSISTLTIQRTEQRDSAMYRCASSLPGVEQYFGPGTRLTVT.

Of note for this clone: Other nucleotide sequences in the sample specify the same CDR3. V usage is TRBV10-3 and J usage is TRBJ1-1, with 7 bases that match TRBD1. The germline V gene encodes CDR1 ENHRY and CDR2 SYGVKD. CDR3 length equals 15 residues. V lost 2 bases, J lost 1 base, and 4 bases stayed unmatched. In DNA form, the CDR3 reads TGTGCCATCAGTGAGCTACAGGGGCAGAACACTGAAGCTTTCTTT. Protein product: CAISELQGQNTEAFF.

CDR3 coding DNA: TGTGCCAGCGGATTGGCCGAGACCCAGTACTTC. Translated: CASGLAETQYF. The chain uses TRBV5-4 and TRBJ2-5; no clear D gene. The CDR3 has 11 amino acids. Germline assignment: CDR1 SGHNT and CDR2 YYREEE (reference sequence). V was pared by 7 bases and J by 5 bases, with 9 bases between.